Listed below are T cell receptor beta chains from one sample, sequenced in a study of T cell repertoires in cytomegalovirus infection. Their cognate antigens are unknown. TCRdb reanalysed the reads using MiXCR and keeps one entry per CDR3 protein. The sample lists about 280,000 distinct CDR3 sequences, around 20% occurring once. The sample here was cultured PBMCs, taken from culture after CMV antigen stimulation. These receptors all stem from a human donor in good health (CMV status not recorded). Some clones in this sample may be carry-over from other donors' samples. The CDR3 runs from the conserved cysteine through the conserved F or W. Fields, in order: V gene, clone size, D gene, CDR3 length, J gene, CDR3 protein, CDR3 DNA. A D gene is named only where the DNA matches it firmly. Some rows have no size entry. The others give once, few or many, or a class for an expanded clone.

V gene: TRBV20-1; clone size: many; D gene: NA; CDR3 length: 13; J gene: TRBJ1-5; CDR3 protein: CSATRDSNQPQHF; CDR3 DNA: TGCAGTGCGACGAGAGATAGCAATCAGCCCCAGCATTTT
V gene: TRBV7-2; clone size: many; D gene: TRBD2; CDR3 length: 14; J gene: TRBJ2-1; CDR3 protein: CASSSTGLGNEQFF; CDR3 DNA: TGTGCCAGCAGCTCCACGGGACTAGGCAATGAGCAGTTCTTC
V gene: TRBV5-4; clone size: NA; D gene: TRBD2; CDR3 length: 16; J gene: TRBJ2-3; CDR3 protein: CASRASGGRSMNTQYF; CDR3 DNA: TGTGCCAGCAGGGCATCGGGGGGAAGGAGTATGAATACGCAGTATTTT
V gene: TRBV6-5; clone size: NA; D gene: NA; CDR3 length: 12; J gene: TRBJ1-2; CDR3 protein: CASSPVGADYTF; CDR3 DNA: TGTGCCAGCAGTCCAGTGGGGGCTGACTACACCTTC
V gene: TRBV7-2; clone size: many; D gene: TRBD1; CDR3 length: 15; J gene: TRBJ2-7; CDR3 protein: CASSLPDRSPYEQYF; CDR3 DNA: TGTGCCAGCAGCTTACCGGACAGGAGCCCCTACGAGCAGTACTTC
V gene: TRBV4-3; clone size: many; D gene: NA; CDR3 length: 15; J gene: TRBJ2-5; CDR3 protein: CASSQANRDQETQYF; CDR3 DNA: TGCGCCAGCAGCCAAGCAAACAGGGACCAAGAGACCCAGTACTTC
V gene: TRBV20-1; clone size: NA; D gene: NA; CDR3 length: 12; J gene: TRBJ2-2; CDR3 protein: CSATRGTGELFF; CDR3 DNA: TGCAGTGCTACACGGGGGACCGGGGAGCTGTTTTTT
V gene: TRBV6-2/TRBV6-3; clone size: NA; D gene: NA; CDR3 length: 13; J gene: TRBJ1-1; CDR3 protein: CASSYRGWTEAFF; CDR3 DNA: TGTGCCAGCAGTTACAGGGGTTGGACTGAAGCTTTCTTT
V gene: TRBV6-5; clone size: NA; D gene: NA; CDR3 length: 15; J gene: TRBJ2-6; CDR3 protein: CASNSGDSGANVLTF; CDR3 DNA: TGTGCCAGCAACTCCGGGGACTCTGGGGCCAACGTCCTGACTTTC
V gene: TRBV6-2/TRBV6-3; clone size: many; D gene: TRBD2; CDR3 length: 19; J gene: TRBJ2-1; CDR3 protein: CASSQRLAGVLSSYNEQFF; CDR3 DNA: TGTGCCAGCAGTCAACGACTAGCGGGGGTCTTGAGCTCCTACAATGAGCAGTTCTTC
V gene: TRBV19; clone size: once; D gene: TRBD1; CDR3 length: 16; J gene: TRBJ1-5; CDR3 protein: CASSPQQGAFNQPQHF; CDR3 DNA: TGTGCCAGTAGTCCTCAGCAGGGGGCTTTCAATCAGCCCCAGCATTTT
V gene: TRBV28; clone size: few; D gene: TRBD2; CDR3 length: 16; J gene: TRBJ2-1; CDR3 protein: CASSKLAGVAYNEQFF; CDR3 DNA: TGTGCCAGCAGTAAACTAGCGGGGGTGGCCTACAATGAGCAGTTCTTC
V gene: TRBV6-6; clone size: NA; D gene: TRBD1; CDR3 length: 16; J gene: TRBJ2-4; CDR3 protein: CASSYGTGSAKNIQYF; CDR3 DNA: TGTGCCAGCAGTTACGGGACAGGGTCTGCCAAAAACATTCAGTACTTC
V gene: TRBV10-3; clone size: many; D gene: TRBD2; CDR3 length: 17; J gene: TRBJ2-2; CDR3 protein: CAISESGGGGATGELFF; CDR3 DNA: TGTGCCATCAGTGAGTCGGGAGGCGGGGGAGCCACCGGGGAGCTGTTTTTT
V gene: TRBV6-2/TRBV6-3; clone size: NA; D gene: TRBD1; CDR3 length: 16; J gene: TRBJ1-6; CDR3 protein: CASSDPRGGTTSPLHF; CDR3 DNA: TGTGCCAGCAGTGACCCCAGGGGGGGTACAACTTCACCCCTCCACTTT
V gene: TRBV7-2; clone size: many; D gene: NA; CDR3 length: 14; J gene: TRBJ1-2; CDR3 protein: CASSLSGPLDGYTF; CDR3 DNA: TGTGCCAGCAGCTTATCGGGGCCGCTCGATGGCTACACCTTC
V gene: TRBV20-1; clone size: once; D gene: NA; CDR3 length: 14; J gene: TRBJ2-7; CDR3 protein: CSARAQGGVYEQYF; CDR3 DNA: TGCAGTGCTAGAGCGCAGGGCGGGGTTTACGAGCAGTACTTC
V gene: TRBV4-1; clone size: few; D gene: TRBD2; CDR3 length: 17; J gene: TRBJ2-7; CDR3 protein: CASSHRLAGELGHEQYF; CDR3 DNA: TGCGCCAGCAGCCACCGACTAGCGGGAGAGTTGGGCCACGAGCAGTACTTC
V gene: TRBV27; clone size: NA; D gene: TRBD2; CDR3 length: 16; J gene: TRBJ2-3; CDR3 protein: CASSILAGGQQDTQYF; CDR3 DNA: TGTGCCAGCAGTATACTAGCGGGAGGTCAGCAAGATACGCAGTATTTT
V gene: TRBV10-3; clone size: NA; D gene: NA; CDR3 length: 14; J gene: TRBJ2-7; CDR3 protein: CAIRRQGPHYEQYF; CDR3 DNA: TGTGCCATCCGTAGGCAGGGGCCTCACTACGAGCAGTACTTC
V gene: TRBV7-9; clone size: NA; D gene: TRBD2; CDR3 length: 15; J gene: TRBJ2-1; CDR3 protein: CASSLPGRAHNEQFF; CDR3 DNA: TGTGCCAGCAGCTTACCCGGGAGGGCCCACAATGAGCAGTTCTTC
V gene: TRBV29-1; clone size: NA; D gene: NA; CDR3 length: 16; J gene: TRBJ2-1; CDR3 protein: CSVEGGRRGMFDEQFF; CDR3 DNA: TGCAGCGTTGAGGGGGGACGGAGAGGTATGTTCGATGAGCAGTTCTTC
V gene: TRBV7-2; clone size: many; D gene: NA; CDR3 length: 14; J gene: TRBJ2-1; CDR3 protein: CASSTRQGRDEQFF; CDR3 DNA: TGTGCCAGCAGCACCCGACAGGGGAGGGATGAGCAGTTCTTC
V gene: TRBV12-3/TRBV12-4; clone size: NA; D gene: NA; CDR3 length: 16; J gene: TRBJ2-2; CDR3 protein: CASSPYPGPQTGELFF; CDR3 DNA: TGTGCCAGCAGTCCCTATCCGGGACCTCAGACCGGGGAGCTGTTTTTT
V gene: TRBV10-3; clone size: NA; D gene: NA; CDR3 length: 14; J gene: TRBJ2-3; CDR3 protein: CAISGLGGSDTQYF; CDR3 DNA: TGTGCCATCAGTGGTCTGGGAGGTTCAGATACGCAGTATTTT
V gene: TRBV10-2; clone size: NA; D gene: NA; CDR3 length: 13; J gene: TRBJ1-6; CDR3 protein: CASSEGHGWALHF; CDR3 DNA: TGCGCCAGCAGTGAGGGGCACGGCTGGGCCCTCCACTTT
V gene: TRBV7-2; clone size: many; D gene: NA; CDR3 length: 16; J gene: TRBJ1-5; CDR3 protein: CASTVSGGRQDQPQHF; CDR3 DNA: TGTGCCAGCACCGTTTCTGGGGGCAGGCAGGATCAGCCCCAGCATTTT
V gene: TRBV7-2; clone size: few; D gene: NA; CDR3 length: 13; J gene: TRBJ2-1; CDR3 protein: CASSLAPGNEQFF; CDR3 DNA: TGTGCCAGCAGCTTAGCCCCGGGGAATGAGCAGTTCTTC
V gene: TRBV7-9; clone size: few; D gene: NA; CDR3 length: 13; J gene: TRBJ2-7; CDR3 protein: CASSLAGRREQYF; CDR3 DNA: TGTGCCAGCAGCTTAGCGGGTCGGCGGGAGCAGTACTTC
V gene: TRBV7-2; clone size: NA; D gene: NA; CDR3 length: 15; J gene: TRBJ2-3; CDR3 protein: CASSLKGAYTDTQYF; CDR3 DNA: TGTGCCAGCAGCTTAAAGGGCGCCTACACAGATACGCAGTATTTT
V gene: TRBV6-5; clone size: many; D gene: NA; CDR3 length: 16; J gene: TRBJ2-3; CDR3 protein: CASSPSWSLSTDTQYF; CDR3 DNA: TGTGCCAGCAGTCCCTCCTGGTCTCTAAGCACAGATACGCAGTATTTT
V gene: TRBV24-1; clone size: NA; D gene: NA; CDR3 length: 23; J gene: TRBJ1-2; CDR3 protein: CATSSSHRGNPGTGTVTNYGYTF; CDR3 DNA: TGTGCCACCAGTAGCTCCCACCGAGGAAACCCCGGGACGGGAACAGTTACTAACTATGGCTACACCTTC
V gene: TRBV7-8; clone size: few; D gene: NA; CDR3 length: 16; J gene: TRBJ1-1; CDR3 protein: CASSLSAGALNTEAFF; CDR3 DNA: TGTGCCAGCAGCTTATCGGCAGGGGCCCTGAACACTGAAGCTTTCTTT
V gene: TRBV15; clone size: few; D gene: NA; CDR3 length: 11; J gene: TRBJ2-2; CDR3 protein: CAVRRTGELFF; CDR3 DNA: TGTGCCGTACGGCGGACCGGGGAGCTGTTTTTT
V gene: TRBV29-1; clone size: NA; D gene: NA; CDR3 length: 10; J gene: TRBJ2-3; CDR3 protein: CSVYTDTQYF; CDR3 DNA: TGCAGCGTCTACACAGATACGCAGTATTTT
V gene: TRBV14; clone size: NA; D gene: TRBD2; CDR3 length: 16; J gene: TRBJ2-1; CDR3 protein: CASSQGSNSGRHEQFF; CDR3 DNA: TGTGCCAGCAGCCAAGGAAGTAATAGCGGGAGGCATGAGCAGTTCTTC
V gene: TRBV5-5; clone size: NA; D gene: NA; CDR3 length: 14; J gene: TRBJ2-5; CDR3 protein: CASSLDYFQETQYF; CDR3 DNA: TGTGCCAGCAGCTTGGACTATTTTCAGGAGACCCAGTACTTC
V gene: TRBV28; clone size: few; D gene: TRBD2; CDR3 length: 18; J gene: TRBJ2-1; CDR3 protein: CASSLLLGLAGSGNEQFF; CDR3 DNA: TGTGCCAGCAGTTTACTATTGGGACTAGCGGGATCTGGCAATGAGCAGTTCTTC
V gene: TRBV18; clone size: NA; D gene: TRBD1; CDR3 length: 14; J gene: TRBJ2-4; CDR3 protein: CASSPPGGKNIQYF; CDR3 DNA: TGTGCCAGCTCACCCCCAGGGGGAAAAAACATTCAGTACTTC
V gene: TRBV4-1; clone size: NA; D gene: TRBD2; CDR3 length: 17; J gene: TRBJ2-1; CDR3 protein: CASSQHSGRTTYNEQFF; CDR3 DNA: TGCGCCAGCAGCCAGCATAGCGGGAGGACCACCTACAATGAGCAGTTCTTC
V gene: TRBV7-9; clone size: many; D gene: TRBD2; CDR3 length: 16; J gene: TRBJ2-3; CDR3 protein: CASSLFLAVYADTQYF; CDR3 DNA: TGTGCCAGCAGCTTATTCCTAGCGGTTTACGCAGATACGCAGTATTTT
V gene: TRBV7-8; clone size: many; D gene: TRBD1; CDR3 length: 15; J gene: TRBJ1-2; CDR3 protein: CASSSRQGLDYGYTF; CDR3 DNA: TGTGCCAGCAGTTCAAGACAGGGGCTGGACTATGGCTACACCTTC
V gene: TRBV20-1; clone size: NA; D gene: TRBD1; CDR3 length: 14; J gene: TRBJ2-4; CDR3 protein: CSARSWTGLGIQYF; CDR3 DNA: TGCAGTGCTAGATCCTGGACAGGCCTAGGAATTCAGTACTTC
V gene: TRBV29-1; clone size: NA; D gene: TRBD1; CDR3 length: 13; J gene: TRBJ2-3; CDR3 protein: CSVGTGGTDTQYF; CDR3 DNA: TGCAGCGTAGGGACAGGAGGCACAGATACGCAGTATTTT
V gene: TRBV7-9; clone size: NA; D gene: TRBD1; CDR3 length: 17; J gene: TRBJ1-1; CDR3 protein: CASSFAGTGTMNTEAFF; CDR3 DNA: TGTGCCAGCAGCTTTGCCGGGACAGGGACCATGAACACTGAAGCTTTCTTT
V gene: TRBV7-6; clone size: NA; D gene: NA; CDR3 length: 14; J gene: TRBJ2-1; CDR3 protein: CASSLSAGIDEQFF; CDR3 DNA: TGTGCCAGCAGCTTATCTGCGGGAATCGATGAGCAGTTCTTC
V gene: TRBV7-9; clone size: NA; D gene: NA; CDR3 length: 14; J gene: TRBJ2-7; CDR3 protein: CASSSQGGAGEQYF; CDR3 DNA: TGTGCCAGCAGCTCCCAAGGGGGGGCAGGCGAGCAGTACTTC
V gene: TRBV19; clone size: NA; D gene: NA; CDR3 length: 14; J gene: TRBJ2-4; CDR3 protein: CARSVAETKNIQYF; CDR3 DNA: TGTGCCAGGTCCGTCGCGGAAACCAAAAACATTCAGTACTTC
V gene: TRBV12-3/TRBV12-4; clone size: NA; D gene: NA; CDR3 length: 13; J gene: TRBJ2-7; CDR3 protein: CASSFGPRGEQYF; CDR3 DNA: TGTGCCAGCAGTTTTGGGCCCCGCGGCGAGCAGTACTTC
V gene: TRBV11-2; clone size: few; D gene: NA; CDR3 length: 15; J gene: TRBJ2-1; CDR3 protein: CASSSQGGAYNEQFF; CDR3 DNA: TGTGCCAGCAGCTCCCAGGGTGGGGCGTACAATGAGCAGTTCTTC
V gene: TRBV29-1; clone size: NA; D gene: NA; CDR3 length: 13; J gene: TRBJ1-1; CDR3 protein: CSVYRTENTEAFF; CDR3 DNA: TGCAGCGTCTACCGGACCGAGAACACTGAAGCTTTCTTT
V gene: TRBV7-9; clone size: few; D gene: TRBD2; CDR3 length: 14; J gene: TRBJ2-7; CDR3 protein: CASRGTSGNYEQYF; CDR3 DNA: TGTGCCAGCCGTGGGACTAGCGGGAACTACGAGCAGTACTTC
V gene: TRBV7-9; clone size: few; D gene: TRBD1; CDR3 length: 15; J gene: TRBJ1-4; CDR3 protein: CASSYYRDRGEKLFF; CDR3 DNA: TGTGCCAGCAGCTATTACCGGGACAGGGGCGAAAAACTGTTTTTT
V gene: TRBV3-1; clone size: few; D gene: NA; CDR3 length: 15; J gene: TRBJ1-2; CDR3 protein: CASSPTSQGLSGYTF; CDR3 DNA: TGTGCCAGCAGCCCCACGAGCCAGGGACTAAGTGGCTACACCTTC
V gene: TRBV5-6; clone size: NA; D gene: NA; CDR3 length: 15; J gene: TRBJ1-5; CDR3 protein: CASSFPHRSNQPQHF; CDR3 DNA: TGTGCCAGCAGCTTCCCGCATCGGAGCAATCAGCCCCAGCATTTT
V gene: TRBV5-1; clone size: few; D gene: NA; CDR3 length: 15; J gene: TRBJ2-2; CDR3 protein: CASSPDLGLTGELFF; CDR3 DNA: TGCGCCAGCAGCCCGGATTTGGGTCTTACCGGGGAGCTGTTTTTT
V gene: TRBV25-1; clone size: NA; D gene: TRBD1; CDR3 length: 13; J gene: TRBJ1-1; CDR3 protein: CASLGQVFGEAFF; CDR3 DNA: TGTGCCAGTCTGGGACAGGTGTTCGGTGAAGCTTTCTTT
V gene: TRBV6-2/TRBV6-3; clone size: many; D gene: NA; CDR3 length: 16; J gene: TRBJ2-7; CDR3 protein: CASSYSRRGSTYEQYF; CDR3 DNA: TGTGCCAGCAGTTACTCACGGAGGGGGAGTACCTACGAGCAGTACTTC
V gene: TRBV7-2; clone size: many; D gene: NA; CDR3 length: 15; J gene: TRBJ2-5; CDR3 protein: CASSFSRGSGETQYF; CDR3 DNA: TGTGCCAGCAGCTTTTCCAGGGGATCGGGAGAGACCCAGTACTTC
V gene: TRBV7-2; clone size: many; D gene: NA; CDR3 length: 12; J gene: TRBJ2-1; CDR3 protein: CASNLRADEQFF; CDR3 DNA: TGTGCCAGCAACTTAAGAGCGGATGAGCAGTTCTTC